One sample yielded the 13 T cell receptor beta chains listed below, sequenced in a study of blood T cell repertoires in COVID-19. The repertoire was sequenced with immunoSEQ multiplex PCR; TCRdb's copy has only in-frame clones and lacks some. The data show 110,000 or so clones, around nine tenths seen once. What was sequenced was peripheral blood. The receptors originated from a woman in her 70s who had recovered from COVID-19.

The CDR3: CASSSQGAPPDTQYF. The CDR3, as DNA: TGTGCCAGCAGTTCACAGGGGGCGCCCCCAGATACGCAGTATTTT. This rearrangement joins TRBV28 to TRBJ2-3; 9 bases line up with TRBD1. Germline values: CDR1 MDHEN, CDR2 SYDVKM. The CDR3 loop spans 15 amino acids. The J segment lost 4 bases and the V segment lost 4 bases, leaving 6 bases of the junction unmatched.

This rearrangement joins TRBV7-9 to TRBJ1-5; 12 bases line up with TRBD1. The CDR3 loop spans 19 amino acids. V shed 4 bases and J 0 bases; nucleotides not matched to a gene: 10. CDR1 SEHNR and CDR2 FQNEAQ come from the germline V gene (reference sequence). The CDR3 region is CASSYGRGQGALSNQPQHF. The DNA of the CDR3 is TGTGCCAGCAGCTACGGCCGGGGACAGGGGGCACTTAGCAATCAGCCCCAGCATTTT.

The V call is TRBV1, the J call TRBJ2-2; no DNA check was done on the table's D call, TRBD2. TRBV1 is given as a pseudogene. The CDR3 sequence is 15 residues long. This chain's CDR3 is CTRSSGGACTGELFF. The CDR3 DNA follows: TGCACCAGGTCTAGCGGGGGGGCCTGCACCGGGGAGCTGTTTTTT.

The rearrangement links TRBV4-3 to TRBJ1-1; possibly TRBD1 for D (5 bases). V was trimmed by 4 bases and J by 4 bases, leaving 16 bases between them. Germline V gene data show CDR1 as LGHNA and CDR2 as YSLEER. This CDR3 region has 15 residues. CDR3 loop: CASSPASIQGTEAFF. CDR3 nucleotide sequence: TGCGCCAGCAGCCCAGCGAGCATTCAGGGCACTGAAGCTTTCTTT.

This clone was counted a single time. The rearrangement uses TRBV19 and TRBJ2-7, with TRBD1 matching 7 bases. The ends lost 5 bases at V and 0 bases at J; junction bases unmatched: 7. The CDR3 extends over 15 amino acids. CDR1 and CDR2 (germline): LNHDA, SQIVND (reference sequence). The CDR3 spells CASSSPGQLSYEQYF. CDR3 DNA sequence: TGTGCCAGTAGTTCCCCGGGACAGCTCTCCTACGAGCAGTACTTC.

This CDR3 reads CASSYPDRGKEAFF. DNA of the CDR3: TGTGCCAGCAGTTACCCTGACAGGGGAAAAGAAGCTTTCTTT. The chain is built from TRBV6-2 or TRBV6-3 and TRBJ1-1, with TRBD1 matching 8 bases. After removal of 2 bases from V and 8 bases from J, the junction contained 7 bases not matched to a gene. The CDR3 covers 14 residues. Looked up from germline, CDR1 is MNHEY and CDR2 is SVGEGT.

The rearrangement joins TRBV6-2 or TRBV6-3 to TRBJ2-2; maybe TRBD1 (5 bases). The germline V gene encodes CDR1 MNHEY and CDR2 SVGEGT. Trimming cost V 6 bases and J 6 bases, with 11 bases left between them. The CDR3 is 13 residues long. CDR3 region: CASSSQGAGELFF. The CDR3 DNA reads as TGTGCCAGCAGCTCCCAAGGGGCCGGGGAGCTGTTTTTT.

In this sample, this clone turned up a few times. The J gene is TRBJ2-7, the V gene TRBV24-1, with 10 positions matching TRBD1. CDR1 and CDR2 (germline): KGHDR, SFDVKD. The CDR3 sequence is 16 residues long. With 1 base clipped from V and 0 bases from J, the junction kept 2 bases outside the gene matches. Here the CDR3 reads CATSDFRTGGSYEQYF. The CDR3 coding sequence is TGTGCCACCAGTGATTTTCGGACAGGGGGCTCCTACGAGCAGTACTTC.

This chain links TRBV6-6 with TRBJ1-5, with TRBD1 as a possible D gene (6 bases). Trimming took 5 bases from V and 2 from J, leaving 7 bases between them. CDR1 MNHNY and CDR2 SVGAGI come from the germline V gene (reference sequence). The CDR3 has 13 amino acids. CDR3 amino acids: CASSAGGNQPQHF. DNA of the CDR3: TGTGCCAGCAGTGCAGGGGGCAATCAGCCCCAGCATTTT.

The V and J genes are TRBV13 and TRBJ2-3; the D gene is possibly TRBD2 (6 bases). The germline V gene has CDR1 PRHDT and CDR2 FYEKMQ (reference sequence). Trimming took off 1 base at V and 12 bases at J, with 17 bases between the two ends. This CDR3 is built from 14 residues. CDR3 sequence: CASSLVSLGEAQYF. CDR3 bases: TGTGCCAGCAGCTTAGTCTCGTTGGGGGAGGCACAGTATTTT.

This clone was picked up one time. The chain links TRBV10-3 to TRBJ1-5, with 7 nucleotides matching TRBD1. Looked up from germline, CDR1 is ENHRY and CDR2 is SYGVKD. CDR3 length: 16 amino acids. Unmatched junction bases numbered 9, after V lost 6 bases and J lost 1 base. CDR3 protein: CAISGDREVSNQPQHF. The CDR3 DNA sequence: TGTGCCATCAGCGGAGACAGGGAGGTGAGCAATCAGCCCCAGCATTTT.

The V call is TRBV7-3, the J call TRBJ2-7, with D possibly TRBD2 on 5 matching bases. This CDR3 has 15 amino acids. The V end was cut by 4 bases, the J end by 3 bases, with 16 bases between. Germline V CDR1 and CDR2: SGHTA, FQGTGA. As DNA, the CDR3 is TGTGCCAGCAGCTCTGTGGCCGGGATGGACTACGAGCAGTACTTC. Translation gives CASSSVAGMDYEQYF.

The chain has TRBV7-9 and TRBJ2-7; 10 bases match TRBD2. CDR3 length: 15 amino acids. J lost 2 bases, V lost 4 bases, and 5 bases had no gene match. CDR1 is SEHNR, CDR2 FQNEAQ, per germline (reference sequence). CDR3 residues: CASSSSSGRAYEQYF. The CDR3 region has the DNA TGTGCCAGCAGCTCTTCTAGCGGGAGAGCCTACGAGCAGTACTTC. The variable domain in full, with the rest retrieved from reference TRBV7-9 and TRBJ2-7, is DTGVSQNPRHKITKRGQNVTFRCDPISEHNRLYWYRQTLGQGPEFLTYFQNEAQLEKSRLLSDRFSAERPKGSFSTLEIQRTEQGDSAMYLCASSSSSGRAYEQYFGPGTRLTVT.